The rows below give T cell receptor beta chains drawn from one sample of a study of CD4 and CD8 cells across lung adenocarcinoma regions. TCRdb reanalysed the PCR reads using MiXCR and keeps one entry per CDR3 protein. Of approximately 9,000 distinct CDR3 sequences in the sample, approximately 49% are singletons; the top ten hold approximately 20%. The material sequenced was CD4+ T cells from the margin of a lung tumor. These receptor sequences come from a female donor with lung adenocarcinoma. The CD4 and CD8 labels of this study may be unreliable. CDR3s include the opening cysteine and the closing phenylalanine or tryptophan. D genes are given only for firm matches. Some rows mark clone size as missing; the rest say once, few, many or name a class of expanded clone.

TRBJ2-3 | TRBV6-5 | - | - | CASRYRNTDTQYF | TGTGCCAGCAGGTATAGGAATACAGATACGCAGTACTTT
TRBJ2-6 | TRBV6-1 | large | TRBD2 | CATDAGAGANVLTF | TGTGCCACCGACGCGGGGGCTGGGGCCAACGTCCTGACTTTC
TRBJ2-1 | TRBV7-6 | few | TRBD2 | CASSFREDYNEQFF | TGTGCCAGCAGCTTCCGGGAGGACTACAATGAGCAGTTCTTC
TRBJ2-6 | TRBV6-5 | medium-sized | - | CASSYGRSGANVLTF | TGTGCCAGCAGCTATGGCCGCTCTGGGGCCAACGTCCTGACTTTC
TRBJ2-4 | TRBV27 | - | - | CASGSGPGGTDIQYF | TGTGCCAGCGGTTCGGGGCCAGGAGGCACAGATATTCAGTATTTC
TRBJ2-7 | TRBV12-3/TRBV12-4 | few | TRBD1 | CASSPADRAHEQYF | TGTGCCAGCAGTCCAGCGGACAGGGCCCACGAGCAGTACTTC
TRBJ2-2 | TRBV6-2/TRBV6-3 | few | TRBD2 | CASRTLAGGNTGELFF | TGTGCCAGCAGGACCTTAGCGGGAGGTAACACCGGGGAGCTGTTTTTT
TRBJ1-1 | TRBV10-2 | medium-sized | - | CASSGTENTEAFF | TGCGCCAGCAGTGGGACAGAGAACACTGAAGCTTTCTTT
TRBJ2-3 | TRBV30 | - | - | CAWSVGRSDTQYF | TGTGCCTGGAGTGTTGGGCGGAGCGATACGCAGTATTTT
TRBJ1-6 | TRBV7-2 | - | - | CASSPRGVNSPLHF | TGTGCCAGCAGCCCCCGTGGGGTTAATTCACCCCTCCACTTT
TRBJ2-1 | TRBV10-3 | - | - | CAISELGRKSGNEQFF | TGTGCCATCAGTGAGTTAGGAAGAAAAAGCGGTAATGAGCAGTTCTTC
TRBJ1-5 | TRBV6-1 | many | - | CASRDPNQPQHF | TGTGCCAGCAGGGACCCCAATCAGCCCCAGCATTTT
TRBJ2-7 | TRBV6-5 | - | - | CASSYSIPGYEQYF | TGTGCCAGCAGTTACTCTATACCCGGCTACGAGCAGTACTTC
TRBJ2-5 | TRBV7-6 | - | TRBD2 | CASSLVTSGRQETQYF | TGTGCCAGCAGCTTAGTAACTAGCGGGAGACAAGAGACCCAGTACTTC
TRBJ2-7 | TRBV6-1 | - | TRBD1 | CASSLTGQGADEQYF | TGTGCCAGCAGCCTCACGGGACAGGGGGCCGACGAGCAGTACTTC
TRBJ2-3 | TRBV6-5 | - | - | CASSYSDPCAYTQYF | TGTGCCAGCAGTTACTCCGATCCGTGCGCATACACGCAGTATTTT
TRBJ2-7 | TRBV27 | - | TRBD2 | CASSKTSGSYEQYF | TGTGCCAGCAGTAAAACTAGCGGATCCTACGAGCAGTACTTC
TRBJ2-1 | TRBV10-1 | few | TRBD1 | CASSEFGQGSIDEQFF | TGCGCCAGCAGTGAATTCGGACAGGGGAGTATCGATGAGCAGTTCTTC
TRBJ1-3 | TRBV6-1 | many | - | CASKGTVGSSFSGNTIYF | TGTGCCAGCAAGGGGACGGTGGGATCCTCCTTCTCTGGAAACACCATATATTTT
TRBJ2-3 | TRBV27 | - | - | CASSLGLCAKNTQYF | TGTGCCAGCAGTTTGGGGCTGTGTGCCAAAAATACTCAGTATTTT
TRBJ1-1 | TRBV6-1 | few | - | CASSRQWNTEAFF | TGTGCCAGCAGTAGACAGTGGAACACTGAAGCTTTCTTT
TRBJ2-7 | TRBV6-1 | medium-sized | TRBD2 | CASSRSGVSSYEQYF | TGTGCCAGCAGCAGGAGCGGGGTAAGCTCCTACGAGCAGTACTTC
TRBJ2-1 | TRBV7-6 | few | TRBD2 | CASSPFGGSSYNEQFF | TGTGCCAGCAGCCCGTTTGGCGGGAGCTCCTACAATGAGCAGTTCTTC
TRBJ2-1 | TRBV6-1 | - | TRBD2 | CASSVAWTSGSMGDEQFF | TGTGCCAGCAGTGTAGCCTGGACTAGCGGGAGCATGGGCGATGAGCAGTTCTTC
TRBJ2-7 | TRBV7-9 | - | TRBD1 | CASSPGQGGEQYF | TGTGCCAGCAGCCCTGGACAGGGGGGCGAGCAGTACTTC
TRBJ2-5 | TRBV6-1 | - | TRBD2 | CASRRGLQETQYF | TGTGCCAGCAGGAGGGGACTACAAGAGACGCAGTACTTC
TRBJ2-5 | TRBV10-3 | once | - | CATHLLETQYF | TGTGCCACCCATTTGTTGGAGACCCAGTACTTC
TRBJ2-3 | TRBV6-1 | - | - | CASGAGITDTQYF | TGTGCCAGCGGGGCAGGGATCACAGATACGCAGTATTTT
TRBJ2-5 | TRBV27 | - | - | CASSLFSGASQTQYF | TGTGCCAGCAGTTTATTTTCGGGGGCTTCGCAGACCCAGTACTTC
TRBJ2-7 | TRBV6-1 | - | TRBD1 | CASSQGQGPHEQYF | TGTGCCAGCAGTCAGGGACAGGGGCCACACGAGCAGTACTTC
TRBJ2-4 | TRBV7-2 | many | TRBD2 | CASSLESSGRNIQYF | TGTGCCAGCAGCTTAGAGAGTAGCGGGAGGAACATTCAGTACTTC
TRBJ2-1 | TRBV6-1 | large | - | CASSEGGDTTYEQFF | TGTGCCAGCAGTGAAGGGGGGGACACCACCTACGAGCAGTTCTTC
TRBJ1-6 | TRBV27 | many | - | CASSLFGGRSPLHF | TGTGCCAGCAGTTTATTTGGGGGGCGTTCACCCCTCCACTTT
TRBJ1-1 | TRBV7-2 | - | - | CASSLVSGGTEAFF | TGTGCCAGCAGCTTAGTTTCTGGGGGCACTGAAGCTTTCTTT
TRBJ2-3 | TRBV6-1 | medium-sized | - | CASSGGLGTDTQYF | TGTGCCAGCAGTGGGGGGCTGGGAACAGATACGCAGTATTTT
TRBJ1-5 | TRBV27 | - | - | CASSLSLNQPQHF | TGTGCCAGCAGTTTATCGCTCAATCAGCCCCAGCATTTT
TRBJ2-1 | TRBV6-1 | hyperexpanded | TRBD2 | CASSEAGTSFYNEQFF | TGTGCCAGCAGTGAAGCCGGGACTAGCTTTTACAATGAGCAGTTCTTC
TRBJ2-5 | TRBV27 | - | TRBD2 | CASSLSSGGTETQYF | TGTGCCAGCAGTTTATCGTCGGGAGGCACAGAGACCCAGTACTTC
TRBJ2-3 | TRBV7-2 | many | - | CASSLWGDTQYF | TGTGCCAGCAGCTTATGGGGGGATACGCAGTATTTT
TRBJ2-2 | TRBV24-1 | medium-sized | - | CATSDPDVSRSDTGELFF | TGTGCCACCAGTGATCCGGATGTGAGCCGCTCTGACACCGGGGAGCTGTTTTTT
TRBJ2-5 | TRBV14 | few | TRBD2 | CASSPRGGLLSGETQYF | TGTGCCAGCAGCCCCCGGGGGGGACTCCTCTCGGGAGAGACCCAGTACTTC
TRBJ2-7 | TRBV6-1 | many | - | CASSLRPTYEQYF | TGTGCCAGCAGTCTCCGCCCCACCTACGAGCAGTACTTC